This T cell receptor beta chain was found in a study of response to subunit inactivated influenza vaccine. TCRdb reanalysed the RT-PCR reads using MiXCR and keeps one entry per CDR3 protein. The table records about 780,000 distinct CDR3 sequences, approximately 17% of them present only once. In its sample, this clonotype was seen a few times. Its antigen is unknown. General study points: New T cells are recruited in small numbers by each seasonal influenza vaccination, according to the authors' suggestion.

CDR3 length equals 15 residues. Germline V gives CDR1 MNHEY, CDR2 SVGAGI. Trimming took off 2 bases at V and 8 bases at J, with 18 bases between the two ends. V gene TRBV6-5 combines with J gene TRBJ1-2, with D perhaps TRBD1 (5 bases). This sample comprised PBMCs from blood, obtained 5 to 6 days after vaccination. The sequence came from a man aged 50 to 60 who received an inactivated influenza vaccine. CDR3 loop: CASSYTAGGGGGYTF. The CDR3 DNA reads TGTGCCAGCAGTTACACCGCCGGGGGGGGAGGGGGCTACACCTTC.